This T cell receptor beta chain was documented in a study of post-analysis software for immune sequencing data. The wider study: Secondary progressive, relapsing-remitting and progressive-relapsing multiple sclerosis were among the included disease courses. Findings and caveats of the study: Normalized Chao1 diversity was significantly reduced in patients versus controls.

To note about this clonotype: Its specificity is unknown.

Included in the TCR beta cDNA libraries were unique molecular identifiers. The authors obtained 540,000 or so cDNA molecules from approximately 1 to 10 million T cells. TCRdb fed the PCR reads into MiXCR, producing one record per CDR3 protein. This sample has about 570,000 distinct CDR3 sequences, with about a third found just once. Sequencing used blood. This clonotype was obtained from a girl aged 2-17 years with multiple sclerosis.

The CDR3 region is CSGPGQGAYEQYF. CDR3 in DNA: TGCAGTGGGCCGGGACAGGGTGCCTACGAGCAGTACTTC. The V gene is TRBV20-1, the J gene TRBJ2-7; 9 bases are a match to TRBD1. After removal of 7 bases from V and 2 bases from J, the junction contained 6 bases not matched to a gene. Germline V gives CDR1 DFQATT, CDR2 SNEGSKA (reference sequence). The CDR3 is made up of 13 amino acids.